There are a few counts of the clone carrying this T cell receptor (beta chain). The data were obtained in a study of blood T cell repertoires in COVID-19. Overall study: Sample material is recorded as cDNA or gDNA derived from T cells, B-cell-depleted T cells, or PBMCs.

In the source study's methods: Estimates of nucleated cell counts were drawn from the amplification of reference gene primers. Clones were read by immunoSEQ multiplex PCR, and TCRdb kept only the in-frame ones, dropping some. V and J calls plus clone size are reproduced from that table; the DNA served to infer D and trimming. The table lists roughly 100,000 clones, 85% to 95% of them singletons. The germline V gene encodes CDR1 MDHEN and CDR2 SYDVKM. V was clipped by 6 bases and J by 0 bases, with 11 bases between them. The length of the CDR3 is 14 residues. This chain uses TRBV28 with TRBJ1-1, with no clear D. The sequence was obtained from a man in his forties or fifties with active COVID-19. The sequencing sample was made of peripheral blood. The CDR3 DNA is TGTGCCAGCAGCGGACTGATCATGAACACTGAAGCTTTCTTT. This gives the protein CASSGLIMNTEAFF. The variable domain in full, with the rest retrieved from reference TRBV28 and TRBJ1-1, is DVKVTQSSRYLVKRTGEKVFLECVQDMDHENMFWYRQDPGLGLRLIYFSYDVKMKEKGDIPEGYSVSREKKERFSLILESASTNQTSMYLCASSGLIMNTEAFFGQGTRLTVV.